These 18 T cell receptor beta chains were all obtained from the same sample, sequenced in a study of immune evolution from preneoplasia to lung adenocarcinoma. Data came from immunoSEQ multiplex PCR; TCRdb stores just in-frame clones and leaves some out. The data contain around 6,300 clones, roughly 75% of them singletons. The material sequenced was FFPE lung adenocarcinoma in situ tissue. The receptor source for this set is a donor of 70 years or more with lung adenocarcinoma.

This chain links TRBV28 with TRBJ1-2; the match to TRBD1 covers 8 bases. Per germline, CDR1 MDHEN and CDR2 SYDVKM. The CDR3 consists of 14 residues. The V gene end was trimmed by 8 bases and the J gene end by 0 bases; junction bases not matched to a gene: 5. The CDR3 DNA is TGTGCCAGCGTCACAGGGGGGACTAACTATGGCTACACCTTC. This codes for CASVTGGTNYGYTF.

This rearrangement joins TRBV18 to TRBJ1-6; D remains ambiguous. The CDR3 loop spans 12 amino acids. Germline V CDR1 and CDR2: KGHSH, LQKENI. V was cut by 2 bases and J by 10 bases, with 6 bases left in between. The CDR3, as DNA: TGTGCCAGCTCACCAACCGCATCACCCCTCCACTTT. The encoded protein is CASSPTASPLHF.

This chain uses TRBV5-1 with TRBJ2-5, with 9 bases that match TRBD2. CDR3 size: 15 residues. With 1 base clipped from V and 6 bases from J, the junction kept 7 bases outside the gene matches. Germline V gene sequence: CDR1 SGHRS, CDR2 YFSETQ. The CDR3, as DNA: TGCGCCAGCAGCTTGTCCAGCGGGGGGACGAAGACCCAGTACTTC. Translated, it gives CASSLSSGGTKTQYF.

This clone was detected a few times. The J gene is TRBJ1-5, the V gene TRBV28, with D perhaps matching TRBD1 (6 bases). The CDR3 has 15 amino acids. Germline V gives CDR1 MDHEN, CDR2 SYDVKM. Trimming stripped 0 bases from V and 4 bases from J, with 10 bases between. CDR3 nucleotides: TGTGCCAGCAGTTTATGGCGGGGGCAGAATCAGCCCCAGCATTTT. Its translation: CASSLWRGQNQPQHF.

The genes are TRBV5-4 and TRBJ2-5; TRBD1 or TRBD2 may be the D gene (5 bases each). This CDR3 spans 16 amino acids. The ends were cut back, 3 bases at V and 1 base at J, with 16 bases in the middle. Per germline, CDR1 SGHNT and CDR2 YYREEE (reference sequence). CDR3 DNA: TGTGCCAGCAGCTCCGGGACGGAGAGGATCCAAGAGACCCAGTACTTC. It encodes CASSSGTERIQETQYF. Full variable domain (remainder filled in from reference TRBV5-4 and TRBJ2-5): ETGVTQSPTHLIKTRGQQVTLRCSSQSGHNTVSWYQQALGQGPQFIFQYYREEENGRGNFPPRFSGLQFPNYSSELNVNALELDDSALYLCASSSGTERIQETQYFGPGTRLLVL.

V and J are TRBV6-5 and TRBJ2-2; D gene ambiguous. The CDR3 extends over 14 amino acids. Germline V gives CDR1 MNHEY, CDR2 SVGAGI. The V end lost 0 bases, the J end lost 0 bases, and 2 bases lay between the germline ends. Here the CDR3 reads CASSYSPNTGELFF. The CDR3 DNA follows: TGTGCCAGCAGTTACTCCCCGAACACCGGGGAGCTGTTTTTT.

The chain combines TRBV19 with TRBJ2-2, with a tentative D call TRBD2 (6 bases). Trimming left V 0 bases short and J 7 bases short, with 18 bases between. The CDR3 consists of 17 residues. Germline values: CDR1 LNHDA, CDR2 SQIVND (reference sequence). The CDR3 bases are TGTGCCAGTAGTATAGATCAGACTACCCCGCGGGACGGGGAGCTGTTTTTT. It is translated as CASSIDQTTPRDGELFF.

The CDR3: CASSELGTQGGYEQYF. Written as DNA, the CDR3 is TGTGCCAGCAGTGAGTTGGGCACACAGGGAGGGTACGAGCAGTACTTC. V is TRBV2 and J is TRBJ2-7, with D perhaps TRBD2 (7 bases). This CDR3 is built from 16 residues. V was cut by 3 bases and J by 4 bases, with 19 bases left in between. Germline-derived CDR1 and CDR2 are SNHLY and FYNNEI.

The chain links TRBV10-1 to TRBJ2-1; D is uncertain. In germline, CDR1 is WNHNN, CDR2 SYGVQD (reference sequence). The CDR3 is made up of 11 amino acids. Trimming took 4 bases from V and 8 from J, leaving 6 bases between them. CDR3 DNA sequence: TGCGCCAGCAGTGCGGGCGATGAGCAGTTCTTC. As protein: CASSAGDEQFF.

This sequence joins TRBV15 and TRBJ1-1; 7 nucleotides agree with TRBD1. The CDR3 has 14 amino acids. CDR1 LNHNV and CDR2 YYDKDF come from the germline V gene (reference sequence). The V and J ends lost 4 bases and 5 bases, in that order; junction bases with no gene match: 7. The CDR3 sequence: CATSKATGWTEAFF. The CDR3 region has the DNA TGTGCCACCAGCAAAGCGACAGGGTGGACTGAAGCTTTCTTT.

This clone was seen a single time. V gene TRBV7-3 combines with J gene TRBJ2-2; D perhaps matches TRBD1 (6 bases). Looked up from germline, CDR1 is SGHTA and CDR2 is FQGTGA. The CDR3 totals 13 residues. Trimming cost V 5 bases and J 10 bases, with 14 bases left between them. The CDR3 protein is CASSPQGLSELFF. CDR3 bases: TGTGCCAGCAGCCCTCAGGGGCTGTCGGAGCTGTTTTTT.

The table lists this clone with a few counts. This chain joins TRBV30 and TRBJ2-7, with TRBD2 matching over 12 bases. The germline gives CDR1 GTSNPN, CDR2 SVGIG (reference sequence). The CDR3 extends over 15 amino acids. Trimming at V came to 1 base and at J to 4 bases, leaving 5 bases not matched to a gene. The CDR3: CAWSETSGSFYEQYF. The CDR3 nucleotides read TGTGCCTGGAGTGAGACTAGCGGGAGTTTTTACGAGCAGTACTTC.

The chain couples TRBV2 to TRBJ1-5, with a weak D call TRBD1 (5 bases). This CDR3 comprises 15 residues. CDR1 and CDR2 (germline): SNHLY, FYNNEI. The germline V and J ends were trimmed by 7 bases and 6 bases, with 19 bases remaining between them. In nucleotides, the CDR3 is TGTGCCAGCACTAAGGAGGGGTTGAGCCGTCAGCCCCAGCATTTT. Amino acids: CASTKEGLSRQPQHF.

This clone turned up a few times. J is TRBJ1-1 and V is TRBV27; no firm D call. The V end was cut by 6 bases, the J end by 1 base, with 12 bases between. Germline V lookup: CDR1 MNHEY, CDR2 SMNVEV (reference sequence). This CDR3 contains 14 residues. The CDR3 is CASSPLGGNTEAFF. CDR3 nucleotide sequence: TGTGCCAGCAGCCCCCTGGGCGGGAACACTGAAGCTTTCTTT.

This clone showed up just a few times. This chain connects TRBV7-9 to TRBJ2-5; D not certain. Germline V gives CDR1 SEHNR, CDR2 FQNEAQ (reference sequence). The V gene lost 0 bases and the J gene lost 4 bases, with 9 bases spanning the gap. The CDR3 length is 14 residues. The CDR3 coding sequence is TGTGCCAGCAGCTTAGCGCTGGGGTTAGAGACCCAGTACTTC. Its protein is CASSLALGLETQYF.

In its sample, this clone is large. CDR3 coding DNA: TGTGCCAGCACCCGGGGAGGGGGCCCCTACGAGCAGTACTTC. Protein sequence: CASTRGGGPYEQYF. This chain joins TRBV6-1 and TRBJ2-7, with D possibly called TRBD1 or TRBD2 (7 bases each). This CDR3 has 14 amino acids. V gave up 7 bases and J gave up 2 bases, with 15 bases separating them. In germline, CDR1 is MNHNS, CDR2 SASEGT.

The rearrangement uses TRBV5-5 and TRBJ1-1; D call uncertain. Germline V gene data show CDR1 as SGHKS and CDR2 as YYEKEE (reference sequence). V was cut by 2 bases and J by 0 bases, with 8 bases left in between. CDR3 length: 14 residues. The CDR3 bases are TGTGCCAGCAGCTTAGTAATCATGAACACTGAAGCTTTCTTT. Protein: CASSLVIMNTEAFF.

The rearrangement links TRBV18 to TRBJ2-7, with D perhaps matching TRBD2 (6 bases). The CDR3 extends over 12 amino acids. Germline CDR1 KGHSH, CDR2 LQKENI. Between the trimmed V and J ends, which lost 6 bases and 6 bases, there was a span of 12 bases. CDR3 loop: CASSPGRGEQYF. For the CDR3, the DNA is TGTGCCAGCTCCCCAGGGCGGGGCGAGCAGTACTTC.